Below, one T cell receptor beta chain is given with its context. This sample stems from a study of blood T cell repertoires in COVID-19. The germline CDR1 and CDR2 sequences are SGHRS and YFSETQ. This CDR3 is built from 16 residues. After removal of 0 bases from V and 3 bases from J, the junction contained 3 bases not matched to a gene. Clones were sequenced by immunoSEQ multiplex PCR, and TCRdb holds only the in-frame ones, with some missing. This repertoire shows under 300,000 clones, roughly nine tenths found once; its top ten account for approximately 1.5%. J is TRBJ2-1 and V is TRBV5-1; 10 bases line up with TRBD2. The specimen was PBMCs or T cells enriched from blood (not recorded which). The TCR sequence derives from a woman in her thirties or forties who had recovered from COVID-19. CDR3 DNA sequence: TGCGCCAGCAGCTTGGGACTAGCGGGTTACTACAATGAGCAGTTCTTC. It yields the protein CASSLGLAGYYNEQFF.